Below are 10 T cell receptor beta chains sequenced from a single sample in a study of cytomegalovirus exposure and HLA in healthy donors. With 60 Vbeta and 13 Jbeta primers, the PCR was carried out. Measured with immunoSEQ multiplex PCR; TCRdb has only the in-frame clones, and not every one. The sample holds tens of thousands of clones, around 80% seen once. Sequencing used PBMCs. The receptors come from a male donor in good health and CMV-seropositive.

The CDR3 DNA sequence: TGTGCCTGGAGGGAGACAGGGACTAGGGAAAAACTGTTTTTT. Translation: CAWRETGTREKLFF. V usage is TRBV30 and J usage is TRBJ1-4; 7 bases agree with TRBD1. Unmatched junction bases numbered 9, after V lost 3 bases and J lost 8 bases. There are 14 residues in the CDR3. Germline lookup yields CDR1 GTSNPN and CDR2 SVGIG (reference sequence).

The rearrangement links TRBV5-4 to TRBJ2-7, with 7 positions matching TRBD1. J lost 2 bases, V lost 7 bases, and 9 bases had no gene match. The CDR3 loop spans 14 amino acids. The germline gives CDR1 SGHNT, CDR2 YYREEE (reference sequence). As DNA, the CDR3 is TGTGCCAGCGGACCGGGACAGTCAGCCTACGAGCAGTACTTC. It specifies CASGPGQSAYEQYF.

The CDR3 nucleotides read TGCGCCAGCAGCCAAGATCCTAGCGGAGCGAACACCGGGGAGCTGTTTTTT. Translating it yields CASSQDPSGANTGELFF. The V call is TRBV4-1, the J call TRBJ2-2; the match to TRBD2 covers 7 bases. V lost 0 bases to trimming and J lost 0 bases; unmatched junction nucleotides: 4. Germline lookup yields CDR1 MGHRA and CDR2 YSYEKL. The CDR3 loop spans 17 amino acids.

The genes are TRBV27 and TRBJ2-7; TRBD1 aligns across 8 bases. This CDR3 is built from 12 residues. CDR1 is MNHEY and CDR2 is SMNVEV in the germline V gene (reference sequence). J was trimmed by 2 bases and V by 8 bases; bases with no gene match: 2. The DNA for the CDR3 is TGTGCCAGCGGACAGGGAACCTACGAGCAGTACTTC. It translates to CASGQGTYEQYF.

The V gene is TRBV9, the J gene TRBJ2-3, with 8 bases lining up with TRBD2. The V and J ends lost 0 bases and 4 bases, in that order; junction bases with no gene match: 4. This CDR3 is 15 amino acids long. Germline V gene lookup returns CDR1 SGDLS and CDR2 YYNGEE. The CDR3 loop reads CASSVAGLGADTQYF. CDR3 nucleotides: TGTGCCAGCAGCGTAGCGGGACTAGGAGCAGATACGCAGTATTTT.

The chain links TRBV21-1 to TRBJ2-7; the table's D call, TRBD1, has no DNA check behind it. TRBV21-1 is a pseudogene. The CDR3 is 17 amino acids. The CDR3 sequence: CASSKEGADHHSYEQYF. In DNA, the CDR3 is TGTGCCAGCAGCAAAGAGGGGGCAGATCATCACTCCTACGAGCAGTACTTC.

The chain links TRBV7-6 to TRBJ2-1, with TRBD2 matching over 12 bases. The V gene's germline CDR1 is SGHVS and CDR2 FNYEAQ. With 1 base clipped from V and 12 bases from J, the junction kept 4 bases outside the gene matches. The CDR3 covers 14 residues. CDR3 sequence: CASSLVPGLAGQFF. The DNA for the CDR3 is TGTGCCAGCAGCTTAGTGCCGGGACTAGCGGGGCAGTTCTTC.

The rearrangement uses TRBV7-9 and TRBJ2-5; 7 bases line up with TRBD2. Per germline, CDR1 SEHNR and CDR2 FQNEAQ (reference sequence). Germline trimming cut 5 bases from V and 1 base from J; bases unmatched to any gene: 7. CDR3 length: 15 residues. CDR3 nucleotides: TGTGCCAGCAGCGGGGGGGAGGGACTCCAAGAGACCCAGTACTTC. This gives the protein CASSGGEGLQETQYF.

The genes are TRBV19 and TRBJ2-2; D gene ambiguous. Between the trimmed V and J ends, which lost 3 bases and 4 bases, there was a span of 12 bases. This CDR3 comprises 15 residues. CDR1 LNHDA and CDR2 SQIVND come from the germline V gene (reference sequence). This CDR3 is CASSMSGKSTGELFF. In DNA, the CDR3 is TGTGCCAGTAGTATGTCAGGCAAGAGCACCGGGGAGCTGTTTTTT.

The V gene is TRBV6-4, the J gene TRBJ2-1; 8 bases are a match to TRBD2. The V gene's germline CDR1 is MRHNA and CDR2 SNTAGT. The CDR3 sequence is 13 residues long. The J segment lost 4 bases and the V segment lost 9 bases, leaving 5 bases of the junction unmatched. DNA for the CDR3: TGTGCCAGTGAGATAGCGGGGTACAATGAGCAGTTCTTC. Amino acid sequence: CASEIAGYNEQFF.